This T cell receptor (beta chain) was recorded in a study of CD8+CD57+ T cells in acquired aplastic anemia. Study-level findings and limits: Researchers reported that CD8+ Simpson's diversity was not significantly different in patients versus controls. Found in both controls and patients were around 29 CD8+ CDR3 sequences.

For sequencing, patients were chosen who had shown expansion of CD8+CD57+ cells by flow cytometry. A severe acquired aplastic anemia diagnosis applied to all patients. Profiles of TCR beta VDJ and CDR3 were generated from a genomic DNA template. Using its own MiXCR run on the reads, TCRdb lists one record per CDR3 protein. The sample has about 250,000 distinct CDR3 sequences, 45% to 50% seen once. Points on this clonotype: Its antigen is not identified. A much larger clone lies one base from this, so it may be a read error.

The sequence came from a human donor with aplastic anemia. The specimen sequenced was sorted CD4+, CD8+, or CD8+CD57+ T cells (not recorded which) from PBMCs.

The CDR3 sequence is CASSLFFGGDLSQDTEAFF. The CDR3 region has the DNA TGCGCCAGCAGCTTGTTCTTTGGAGGGGACCTATCTCAGGACACTGAAGCTTTCTTT. The V and J genes are TRBV5-1 and TRBJ1-1, with D perhaps TRBD1 (5 bases). The germline gives CDR1 SGHRS, CDR2 YFSETQ. The CDR3 spans 19 residues. V lost 1 base and J lost 3, with 25 bases in between.